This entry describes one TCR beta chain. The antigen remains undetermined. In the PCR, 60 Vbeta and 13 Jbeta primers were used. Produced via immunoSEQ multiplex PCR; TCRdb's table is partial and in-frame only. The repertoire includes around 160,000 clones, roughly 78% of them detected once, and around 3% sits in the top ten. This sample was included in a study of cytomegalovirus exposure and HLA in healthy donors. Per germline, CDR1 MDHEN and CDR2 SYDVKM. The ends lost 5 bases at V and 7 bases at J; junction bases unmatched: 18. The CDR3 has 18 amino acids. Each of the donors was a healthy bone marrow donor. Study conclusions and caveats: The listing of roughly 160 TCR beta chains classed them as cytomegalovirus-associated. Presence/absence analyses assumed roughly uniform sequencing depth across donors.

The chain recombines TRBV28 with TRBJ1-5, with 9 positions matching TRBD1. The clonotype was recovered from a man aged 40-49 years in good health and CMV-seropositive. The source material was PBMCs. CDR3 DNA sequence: TGTGCCAGCAGTCGACCATTCTACGGGACAGGGATGGGGCAGCCCCAGCATTTT. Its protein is CASSRPFYGTGMGQPQHF.